Described below is a single TCR beta chain sequence and its context. Its specificity is unknown. This record comes from a study of T cells in localized non-small cell lung cancer. Study-level findings and limits: The greatest T cell clonality was found in uninvolved adjacent lung (higher than in tumor).

Data came from immunoSEQ multiplex PCR; TCRdb stores just in-frame clones and leaves some out. This table has about 64,000 clones, approximately 80% appearing once. V trimming: 5 bases; J trimming: 6 bases; junction bases outside the gene matches: 3. The CDR3 covers 13 residues. The germline CDR1 and CDR2 sequences are LNHDA and SQIVND (reference sequence). The sequenced sample was PBMCs, obtained before any cancer treatment. The receptor comes from a man aged 40 to 70 with stage II lung adenocarcinoma. The chain links TRBV19 to TRBJ1-2; 10 nucleotides align to TRBD1. The DNA of the CDR3 is TGTGCCAGTAGTTCCGACAGGGGGCATGGCTACACCTTC. Amino acid sequence: CASSSDRGHGYTF.